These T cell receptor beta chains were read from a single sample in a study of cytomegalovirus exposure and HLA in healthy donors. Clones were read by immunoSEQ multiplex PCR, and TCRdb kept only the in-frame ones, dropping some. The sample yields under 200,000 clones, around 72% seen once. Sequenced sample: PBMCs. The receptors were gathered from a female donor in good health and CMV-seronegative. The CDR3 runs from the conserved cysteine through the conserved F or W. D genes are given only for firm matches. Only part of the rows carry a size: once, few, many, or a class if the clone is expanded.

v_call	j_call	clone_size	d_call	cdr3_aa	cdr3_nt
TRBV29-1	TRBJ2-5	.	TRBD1	CSVSTGTETQYF	TGCAGCGTCTCGACAGGGACAGAGACCCAGTACTTC
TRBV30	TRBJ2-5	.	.	CAWSLGGGGTGTQYF	TGTGCCTGGAGTTTGGGGGGGGGCGGTACGGGGACCCAGTACTTC
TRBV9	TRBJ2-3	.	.	CASSAELGTSSTDTQYF	TGTGCCAGCAGCGCCGAATTAGGGACTTCTAGCACAGATACGCAGTATTTT
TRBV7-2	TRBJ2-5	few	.	CASSLRGRETQYF	TGTGCCAGCAGCTTACGGGGGAGAGAGACCCAGTACTTC
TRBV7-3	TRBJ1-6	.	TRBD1	CASSLTGQGESSLHF	TGTGCCAGCAGCTTAACGGGACAGGGGGAGAGCTCCCTCCACTTT
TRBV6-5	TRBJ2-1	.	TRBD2	CAAGAGVSYNEQFF	TGTGCCGCGGGAGCGGGGGTTTCCTACAATGAGCAGTTCTTC
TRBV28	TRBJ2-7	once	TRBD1	CASSLGQGAYEQYF	TGTGCCAGCAGTTTGGGACAGGGGGCCTACGAGCAGTACTTC
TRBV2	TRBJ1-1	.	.	CASSDRGNTEAFF	TGTGCCAGCAGTGACAGGGGGAACACTGAAGCTTTCTTT
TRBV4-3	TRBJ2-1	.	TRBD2	CASSQDLPSGVFFSYNEQFF	TGCGCCAGCAGCCAAGATTTACCCAGCGGGGTGTTCTTCTCCTACAATGAGCAGTTCTTC
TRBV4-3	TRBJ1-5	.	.	CASSQEFGEAQPQHF	TGCGCCAGCAGCCAAGAATTCGGGGAGGCTCAGCCCCAGCATTTT
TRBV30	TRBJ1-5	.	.	CAWSTGWNKPQHF	TGTGCCTGGTCTACAGGGTGGAATAAGCCCCAGCATTTT
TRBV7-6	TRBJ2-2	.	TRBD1	CASSLGQGNTGELFF	TGTGCCAGCAGCCTGGGACAGGGGAACACCGGGGAGCTGTTTTTT
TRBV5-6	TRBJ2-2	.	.	CASRPQGGGGELFF	TGTGCCAGCAGGCCGCAGGGGGGCGGCGGGGAGCTGTTTTTT
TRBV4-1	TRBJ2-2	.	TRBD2	CASSTTSGGAGELFF	TGCGCCAGCTCTACGACTAGCGGGGGCGCCGGGGAGCTGTTTTTT
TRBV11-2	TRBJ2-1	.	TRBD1	CASREDRGSGEQFF	TGTGCCAGCAGGGAGGACAGGGGATCCGGTGAGCAGTTCTTC
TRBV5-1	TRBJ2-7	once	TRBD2	CASSLGREVDEQYF	TGCGCCAGCAGCTTGGGGCGGGAGGTGGACGAGCAGTACTTC
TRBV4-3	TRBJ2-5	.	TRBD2	CASSRVAGQETQYF	TGCGCCAGCAGCCGAGTAGCGGGACAAGAGACCCAGTACTTC
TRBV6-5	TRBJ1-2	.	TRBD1	CASRGGTRNYGYTF	TGTGCCAGCCGAGGGGGCACCCGCAACTATGGCTACACCTTC
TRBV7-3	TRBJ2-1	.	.	CASSHSITGIYNEQFF	TGTGCCAGCAGTCACAGTATCACGGGGATTTACAATGAGCAGTTCTTC
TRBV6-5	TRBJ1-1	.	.	CASSSRQPIEAFF	TGTGCCAGCTCCTCCCGACAGCCTATTGAAGCTTTCTTT
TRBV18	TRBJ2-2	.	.	CASSPQRQGGATGELFF	TGTGCCAGCTCACCCCAGCGACAGGGCGGGGCCACCGGGGAGCTGTTTTTT
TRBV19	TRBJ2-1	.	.	CASKEGRAYNEQFF	TGTGCCAGTAAGGAAGGGCGGGCCTACAATGAGCAGTTCTTC
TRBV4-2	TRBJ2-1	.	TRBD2	CASSQGLVSYNEQFF	TGTGCCAGCAGCCAGGGACTAGTCTCCTACAATGAGCAGTTCTTC
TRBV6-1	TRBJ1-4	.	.	CASSEVGGGELFF	TGTGCCAGCAGTGAAGTTGGGGGAGGCGAGCTGTTTTTT
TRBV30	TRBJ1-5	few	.	CAWSVQGQPQHF	TGTGCCTGGAGTGTACAGGGTCAGCCCCAGCATTTT
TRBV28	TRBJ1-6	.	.	CASRVLSSYNSPLHF	TGTGCCAGCAGAGTACTGAGCTCCTATAATTCACCCCTCCACTTT
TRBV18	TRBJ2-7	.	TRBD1	CASSPPDRGGSYEQYF	TGTGCCAGCTCACCACCGGACAGGGGAGGTTCCTACGAGCAGTACTTC
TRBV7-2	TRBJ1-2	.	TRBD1	CASSSTGQGGYTF	TGTGCCAGCAGCTCAACCGGACAGGGCGGCTACACCTTC
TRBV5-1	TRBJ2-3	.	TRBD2	CASSIFAGEDTQYF	TGCGCCAGCAGCATTTTTGCGGGGGAGGATACGCAGTATTTT
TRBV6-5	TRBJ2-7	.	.	CASSTGRGTYEQYF	TGTGCCAGCAGTACAGGCCGGGGGACCTACGAGCAGTACTTC
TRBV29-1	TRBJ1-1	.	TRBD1	CSVEGDRATEAFF	TGCAGCGTTGAAGGGGACAGGGCCACTGAAGCTTTCTTT
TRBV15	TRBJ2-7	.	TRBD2	CATSRDPAGVWYEQYF	TGTGCCACCAGCAGAGACCCAGCGGGAGTATGGTACGAGCAGTACTTC
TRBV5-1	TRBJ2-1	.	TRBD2	CASSLAGLAGGPLGNEQFF	TGCGCCAGCAGCTTGGCCGGGCTAGCGGGGGGGCCGTTGGGCAATGAGCAGTTCTTC
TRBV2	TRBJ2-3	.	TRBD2	CASERESTDTQYF	TGTGCCAGCGAGCGGGAGAGCACAGATACGCAGTATTTT
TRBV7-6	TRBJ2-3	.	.	CASSLGGPSDTQYF	TGTGCCAGCAGCTTAGGGGGGCCGTCAGATACGCAGTATTTT
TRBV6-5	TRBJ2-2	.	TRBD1	CASSLTGGNTGELFF	TGTGCCAGCAGCCTTACAGGGGGCAACACCGGGGAGCTGTTTTTT
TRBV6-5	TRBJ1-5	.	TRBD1	CASRTRDSGFQPQHF	TGTGCCAGCAGAACACGGGACAGTGGCTTTCAGCCCCAGCATTTT
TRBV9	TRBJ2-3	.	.	CASSVWGGATDTQYF	TGTGCCAGCAGCGTATGGGGGGGGGCCACAGATACGCAGTATTTT
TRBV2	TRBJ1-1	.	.	CASSSGEGRNTEAFF	TGTGCCAGCAGTTCCGGGGAAGGGAGGAACACTGAAGCTTTCTTT
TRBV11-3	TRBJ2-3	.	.	CASSPLRGDTQYF	TGTGCCAGCAGCCCCCTCCGAGGAGATACGCAGTATTTT
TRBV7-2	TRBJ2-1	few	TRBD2	CASSPNLAGGPYEQFF	TGTGCCAGCAGCCCTAACCTAGCGGGGGGGCCCTATGAGCAGTTCTTC
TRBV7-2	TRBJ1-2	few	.	CASSSPQGNYGYTF	TGTGCCAGCAGCTCCCCCCAGGGGAACTATGGCTACACCTTC
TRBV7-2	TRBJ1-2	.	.	CASSPGWDGYTF	TGTGCCAGCAGCCCGGGGTGGGATGGCTACACCTTC
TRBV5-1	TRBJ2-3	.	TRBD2	CASSSGTSGFTDTQSF	TGCGCCAGCAGCTCCGGGACTAGCGGGTTCACAGATACGCAGTCTTTT
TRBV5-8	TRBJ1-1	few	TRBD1	CASSGQGSRAEAFF	TGTGCCAGCAGCGGACAGGGTTCTAGGGCTGAAGCTTTCTTT
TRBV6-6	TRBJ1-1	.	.	CATSYAVEAFF	TGTGCCACCAGTTACGCGGTTGAAGCTTTCTTT
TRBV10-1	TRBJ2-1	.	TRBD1	CASSAPGQGSYNEQFF	TGCGCCAGCAGTGCGCCGGGACAGGGTAGCTACAATGAGCAGTTCTTC
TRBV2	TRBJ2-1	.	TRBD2	CASTSQALAYNEQFF	TGTGCCAGCACCTCACAGGCACTAGCGTACAATGAGCAGTTCTTC
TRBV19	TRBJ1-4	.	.	CASSTRGQNLDEKLFF	TGTGCCAGTAGTACCCGTGGACAGAACTTGGATGAAAAACTGTTTTTT
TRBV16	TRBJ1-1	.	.	CASSHFGGDTEAFF	TGTGCCAGCAGCCACTTCGGCGGGGACACTGAAGCTTTCTTT
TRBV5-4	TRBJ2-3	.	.	CASSPGGSTDTQYF	TGTGCCAGCAGCCCAGGTGGGAGCACAGATACGCAGTATTTT
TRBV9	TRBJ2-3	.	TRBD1	CASSVATGWTDTQYF	TGTGCCAGCAGCGTAGCGACAGGGTGGACAGATACGCAGTATTTT
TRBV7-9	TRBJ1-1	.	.	CASTPGPGNTEAFF	TGTGCCAGCACCCCAGGGCCGGGGAACACTGAAGCTTTCTTT
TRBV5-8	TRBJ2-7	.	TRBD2	CASSFRSSGRARDEQYF	TGTGCCAGCAGCTTTCGTAGTAGCGGGAGGGCCCGGGACGAGCAGTACTTC
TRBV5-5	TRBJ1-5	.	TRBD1	CASSLVGQGGKERNQPQHF	TGTGCCAGCAGCTTGGTGGGACAGGGAGGGAAGGAGCGCAATCAGCCCCAGCATTTT